What follows are 20 T cell receptor beta chains derived from one specimen sequenced in a study of blood T cell repertoires in COVID-19. Profiling relied on immunoSEQ multiplex PCR, and the TCRdb table lists in-frame clones only, not all of them. The sample lists 300,000 to 350,000 clones, approximately 86% seen once, with around 10% in the top ten. The sample was peripheral blood. These receptors all stem from a man in his thirties or forties with COVID-19, enrolled during active disease.

The rearrangement links TRBV6-6 to TRBJ1-5; 8 positions agree with TRBD1. V dropped 7 bases and J dropped 4; count of bases not matched to a gene: 9. Germline V gene data show CDR1 as MNHNY and CDR2 as SVGAGI (reference sequence). The CDR3 consists of 15 residues. The CDR3 DNA is TGTGCCAGCACCCAGGGGGCAGGTGAAAATCAGCCCCAGCATTTT. Its protein is CASTQGAGENQPQHF.

This clone has a handful of counts. The chain carries TRBV2 and TRBJ2-7; TRBD1 matches at 8 bases. The CDR3 sequence is 15 residues long. V lost 4 bases and J lost 9; bases outside the gene matches: 14. The germline CDR1 and CDR2 sequences are SNHLY and FYNNEI. The CDR3 coding sequence is TGTGCCAGCAGTGCCCTCCCGGGACAGGCAATAGTGCAGTACTTC. Encoded protein: CASSALPGQAIVQYF.

The count of this clone is one. The gene calls are TRBV5-5 and TRBJ1-2; TRBD1 is a possible D gene (5 bases). Deletions cut 0 bases from V and 5 bases from J, with 11 bases between. CDR3 length equals 14 residues. Germline CDR1 is SGHKS and CDR2 is YYEKEE (reference sequence). Here the CDR3 DNA reads TGTGCCAGCAGCTTGGAATGGGGCTCTTATGGCTACACCTTC. Translated, it gives CASSLEWGSYGYTF.

The rearrangement links TRBV5-1 to TRBJ2-7; the D gene is possibly TRBD2 (6 bases). Trimming cost V 3 bases and J 6 bases, with 13 bases left between them. Germline V gives CDR1 SGHRS, CDR2 YFSETQ. CDR3 length: 13 residues. The CDR3 bases are TGCGCCAGCAGCTGGGAGGAGGTTGGCGAGCAGTACTTC. Its translation is CASSWEEVGEQYF.

The rearrangement links TRBV7-9 to TRBJ1-4; D possibly corresponds to TRBD1 (5 bases). The germline CDR1 and CDR2 sequences are SEHNR and FQNEAQ (reference sequence). Trimming stripped 2 bases from V and 6 bases from J, with 7 bases between. There are 13 residues in the CDR3. The CDR3 coding sequence is TGTGCCAGCAGCTTATTGACAGATGAAAAACTGTTTTTT. Protein: CASSLLTDEKLFF. The variable domain in full, completed from reference TRBV7-9 and TRBJ1-4, reads DTGVSQNPRHKITKRGQNVTFRCDPISEHNRLYWYRQTLGQGPEFLTYFQNEAQLEKSRLLSDRFSAERPKGSFSTLEIQRTEQGDSAMYLCASSLLTDEKLFFGSGTQLSVL.

This clone was observed a few times. This chain connects TRBV20-1 to TRBJ2-3; no clear D gene. Germline CDR1 and CDR2: DFQATT and SNEGSKA (reference sequence). V was pared by 6 bases and J by 2 bases, with 3 bases between. The CDR3 extends over 10 amino acids. CDR3 in amino acids: CSANTDTQYF. The CDR3 nucleotides read TGCAGTGCCAACACAGATACGCAGTATTTT.

The chain is built from TRBV2 and TRBJ1-6; 9 positions match TRBD1. The CDR3 contains 14 residues. CDR1 is SNHLY and CDR2 is FYNNEI in the germline V gene. J lost 9 bases, V lost 4 bases, and 4 bases had no gene match. The CDR3 nucleotides read TGTGCCAGCAGTGGGGGGACAGGGAGTTCACCCCTCCACTTT. Residues: CASSGGTGSSPLHF. The whole variable domain, remainder taken from reference TRBV2 and TRBJ1-6, is EPEVTQTPSHQVTQMGQEVILRCVPISNHLYFYWYRQILGQKVEFLVSFYNNEISEKSEIFDDQFSVERPDGSNFTLKIRSTKLEDSAMYFCASSGGTGSSPLHFGNGTRLTVT.

J is TRBJ2-7 and V is TRBV4-2; TRBD2 matches 10 bases. V gave up 4 bases and J gave up 5 bases; unmatched junction bases: 14. CDR1 is LGHNA and CDR2 is YNFKEQ in the germline V gene. The CDR3 covers 17 residues. The CDR3 coding sequence is TGTGCCAGCAGCCCTGGGGGAGCAGCGGGAGGGGCTCACGAGCAGTACTTC. This gives the protein CASSPGGAAGGAHEQYF.

This rearrangement joins TRBV5-6 to TRBJ1-2; possible D gene TRBD1, 6 bases. The V and J ends lost 4 bases and 6 bases respectively, with 19 bases between them. This CDR3 region has 15 residues. Germline V gene sequence: CDR1 SGHDT, CDR2 YYEEEE. The CDR3 spells CASSPIGPAGDGYTF. The CDR3 nucleotides read TGTGCCAGCAGCCCCATTGGGCCGGCAGGGGATGGCTACACCTTC.

V and J are TRBV7-9 and TRBJ2-7; D remains unclear. The V and J ends lost 3 bases and 8 bases respectively, with 14 bases between them. Germline loops: CDR1 SEHNR, CDR2 FQNEAQ (reference sequence). CDR3 length equals 13 residues. CDR3 nucleotides: TGTGCCAGCAGCTTTCTGTCGCCCGGTAAGCAGTACTTC. This encodes CASSFLSPGKQYF.

The rearrangement links TRBV3-1 (or the pseudogene TRBV3-2) to TRBJ2-2; possible D gene TRBD2, 5 bases. The V gene's germline CDR1 is LGHDT and CDR2 YNNKEL (reference sequence). Deletions cut 0 bases from V and 3 bases from J, with 5 bases between. The CDR3 consists of 14 residues. DNA of the CDR3: TGTGCCAGCAGCCAAGACGGGGACACCGGGGAGCTGTTTTTT. Encoded protein: CASSQDGDTGELFF.

This clone has only a few counts. The chain carries TRBV6-2 or TRBV6-3 and TRBJ2-2; D gene ambiguous. CDR1 and CDR2 from the germline V gene are MNHEY and SVGEGT. The CDR3 is 16 residues long. Trimming pared 2 bases from V and 0 bases from J, leaving 10 bases between. Here the CDR3 DNA reads TGTGCCAGCAGTTACGATGGAGCGCCGAACACCGGGGAGCTGTTTTTT. Translated, it gives CASSYDGAPNTGELFF.

V is TRBV7-2 and J is TRBJ2-1; D remains unclear. CDR1 and CDR2 from the germline V gene are SGHTA and FQGNSA. V was pared by 2 bases and J by 5 bases, with 10 bases between. The CDR3 length is 14 residues. CDR3 loop: CASSLYGLNNEQFF. As DNA, the CDR3 is TGTGCCAGCAGCTTATATGGCTTAAACAATGAGCAGTTCTTC.

The chain employs TRBV24-1 and TRBJ2-3; 14 positions agree with TRBD2. This CDR3 region has 18 residues. CDR1 is KGHDR, CDR2 SFDVKD, per germline. With V trimmed by 4 bases and J by 2 bases, 7 bases remained unmatched. DNA for the CDR3: TGTGCCACCAGTGACGACGGACTAGCGGGAGGAGTCACAGATACGCAGTATTTT. Protein sequence: CATSDDGLAGGVTDTQYF.

J is TRBJ1-5 and V is TRBV18; possibly TRBD1 for D (6 bases). CDR3 length: 17 residues. V gave up 2 bases and J gave up 7 bases, with 21 bases separating them. Germline values: CDR1 KGHSH, CDR2 LQKENI. CDR3 sequence (DNA): TGTGCCAGCTCACCAAATCCCGGTACAGGGTCACGCCAGCCCCAGCATTTT. Its translation is CASSPNPGTGSRQPQHF.

V gene TRBV6-5 combines with J gene TRBJ1-2, with no clear D. With 2 bases removed from V and 1 base from J, the gap between germline ends came to 5 bases. The CDR3 totals 13 residues. CDR1 MNHEY and CDR2 SVGAGI come from the germline V gene. The CDR3 is CASSYADNYGYTF. CDR3 bases: TGTGCCAGCAGTTACGCGGATAACTATGGCTACACCTTC.

This chain joins TRBV18 and TRBJ2-7; TRBD1 is a possible D gene (6 bases). Germline CDR1 is KGHSH and CDR2 is LQKENI. The CDR3 loop spans 15 amino acids. The V gene lost 3 bases and the J gene lost 1 base, with 13 bases spanning the gap. The CDR3 here is CASSPSGRGSYEQYF. For the CDR3, the DNA is TGTGCCAGCTCACCCAGTGGCAGGGGTTCCTACGAGCAGTACTTC.

Details on this clone: This sample includes further DNA sequences coding for the same CDR3. The chain uses TRBV20-1 and TRBJ1-2; the D is unclear. Deletions cut 6 bases from V and 4 bases from J, with 9 bases between. CDR1 DFQATT and CDR2 SNEGSKA come from the germline V gene (reference sequence). CDR3 size: 11 residues. CDR3 amino acids: CSAFGGYGYTF. CDR3 bases: TGCAGTGCATTCGGCGGCTATGGCTACACCTTC.

The chain employs TRBV6-2 or TRBV6-3 and TRBJ2-1; TRBD2 might be the D (6 bases). V lost 2 bases, J lost 8 bases, and 13 bases lay in between. This CDR3 comprises 14 residues. Looked up from germline, CDR1 is MNHEY and CDR2 is SVGEGT. The CDR3 DNA is TGTGCCAGCAGTTACGATAGGGGAGGTTATGAGCAGTTCTTC. It translates to CASSYDRGGYEQFF.

This chain links TRBV19 with TRBJ2-1, with 10 bases fitting TRBD1. Germline assignment: CDR1 LNHDA and CDR2 SQIVND (reference sequence). The CDR3 has 13 amino acids. V shed 6 bases and J 6 bases; nucleotides not matched to a gene: 2. CDR3 nucleotides: TGTGCCAGTAGCAGGACAGGGGGCAATGAGCAGTTCTTC. Translating gives CASSRTGGNEQFF.